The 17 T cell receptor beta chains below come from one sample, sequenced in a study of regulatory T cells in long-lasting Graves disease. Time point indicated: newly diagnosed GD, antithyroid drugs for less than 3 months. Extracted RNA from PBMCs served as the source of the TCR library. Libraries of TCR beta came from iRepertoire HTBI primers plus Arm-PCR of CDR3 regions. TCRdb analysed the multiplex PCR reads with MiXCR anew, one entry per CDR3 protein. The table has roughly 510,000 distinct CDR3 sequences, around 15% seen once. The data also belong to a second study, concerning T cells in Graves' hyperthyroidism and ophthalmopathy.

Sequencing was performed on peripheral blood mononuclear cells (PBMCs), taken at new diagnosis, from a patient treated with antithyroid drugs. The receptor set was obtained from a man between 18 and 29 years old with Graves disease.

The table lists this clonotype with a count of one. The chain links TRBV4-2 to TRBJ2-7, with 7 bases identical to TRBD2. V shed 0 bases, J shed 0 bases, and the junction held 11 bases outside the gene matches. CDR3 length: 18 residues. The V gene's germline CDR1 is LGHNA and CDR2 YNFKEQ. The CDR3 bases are TGTGCCAGCAGCCAAGAGCCCCTTGGCGGGAGTGGCTCCTACGAGCAGTACTTC. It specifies CASSQEPLGGSGSYEQYF.

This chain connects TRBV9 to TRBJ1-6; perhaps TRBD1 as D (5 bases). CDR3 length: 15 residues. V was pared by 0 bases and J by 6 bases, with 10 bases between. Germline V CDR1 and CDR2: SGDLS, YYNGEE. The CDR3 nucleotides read TGTGCCAGCAGCGTAGGCAGGGATGTTAATTCACCCCTCCACTTT. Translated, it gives CASSVGRDVNSPLHF.

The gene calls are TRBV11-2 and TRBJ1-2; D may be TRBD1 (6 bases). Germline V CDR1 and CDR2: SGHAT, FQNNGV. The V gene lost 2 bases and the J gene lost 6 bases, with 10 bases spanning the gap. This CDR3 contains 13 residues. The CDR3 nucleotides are TGTGCCAGCAGCTTACTCCAGGGGAATGGCTACACCTTC. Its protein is CASSLLQGNGYTF.

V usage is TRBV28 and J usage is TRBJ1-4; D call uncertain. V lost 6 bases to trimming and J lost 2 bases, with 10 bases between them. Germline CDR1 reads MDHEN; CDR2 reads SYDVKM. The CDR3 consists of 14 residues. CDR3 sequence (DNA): TGTGCCAGCAGAGGAGGGTCTACTAATGAAAAACTGTTTTTT. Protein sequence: CASRGGSTNEKLFF. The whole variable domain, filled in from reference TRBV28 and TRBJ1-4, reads DVKVTQSSRYLVKRTGEKVFLECVQDMDHENMFWYRQDPGLGLRLIYFSYDVKMKEKGDIPEGYSVSREKKERFSLILESASTNQTSMYLCASRGGSTNEKLFFGSGTQLSVL.

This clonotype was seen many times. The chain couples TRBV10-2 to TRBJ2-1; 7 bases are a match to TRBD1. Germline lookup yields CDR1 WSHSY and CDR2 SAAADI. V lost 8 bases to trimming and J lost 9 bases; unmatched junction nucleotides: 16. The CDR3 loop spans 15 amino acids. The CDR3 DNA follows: TGCGCCAGCGGATTAACAGGGGCGATATCGTCTGAGCAGTTCTTC. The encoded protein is CASGLTGAISSEQFF.

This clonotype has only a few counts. The CDR3 DNA reads as TGTGCCAGCAGTGCCACTAACAGGAAACCCTTGAACACTGAAGCTTTCTTT. It translates to CASSATNRKPLNTEAFF. V and J are TRBV6-1 and TRBJ1-1, with D possibly matching TRBD1 (5 bases). Trimming shortened V by 4 bases and J by 0 bases, and 18 bases separated the two germline ends. The CDR3 covers 17 residues. CDR1 is MNHNS, CDR2 SASEGT, per germline.

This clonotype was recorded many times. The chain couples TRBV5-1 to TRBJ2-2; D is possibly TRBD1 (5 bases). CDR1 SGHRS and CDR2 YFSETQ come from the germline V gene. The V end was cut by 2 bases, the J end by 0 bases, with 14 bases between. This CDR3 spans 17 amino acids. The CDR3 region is CASSFVPQGTNTGELFF. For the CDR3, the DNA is TGCGCCAGCAGCTTCGTCCCTCAGGGTACGAACACCGGGGAGCTGTTTTTT.

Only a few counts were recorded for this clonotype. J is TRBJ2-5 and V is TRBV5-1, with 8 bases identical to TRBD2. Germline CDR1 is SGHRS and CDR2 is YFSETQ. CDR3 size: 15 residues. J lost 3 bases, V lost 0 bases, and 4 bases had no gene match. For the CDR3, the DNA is TGCGCCAGCAGCTTGGTGGCGGGAGGTGAAGAGACCCAGTACTTC. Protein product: CASSLVAGGEETQYF.

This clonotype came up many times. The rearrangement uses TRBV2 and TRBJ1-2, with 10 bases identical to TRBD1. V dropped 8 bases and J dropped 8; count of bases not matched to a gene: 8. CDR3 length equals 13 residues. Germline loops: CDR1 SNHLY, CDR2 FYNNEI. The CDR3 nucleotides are TGTGCCAGCCGGGACAGGGGAGTGGGCGGCTACACCTTC. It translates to CASRDRGVGGYTF.

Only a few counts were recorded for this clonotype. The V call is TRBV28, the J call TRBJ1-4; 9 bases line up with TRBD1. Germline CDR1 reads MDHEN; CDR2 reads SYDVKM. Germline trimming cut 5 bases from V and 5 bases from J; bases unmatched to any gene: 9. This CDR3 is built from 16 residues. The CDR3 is CASSEGQGGMNEKLFF. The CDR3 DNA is TGTGCCAGCAGTGAGGGACAGGGAGGGATGAATGAAAAACTGTTTTTT.

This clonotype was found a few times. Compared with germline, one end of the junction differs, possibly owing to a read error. CDR3 nucleotide sequence: TGTGCCGGCAGTTACTCCGAGCTAGCGGGTATGCAGCAGTTCTTC. It specifies CAGSYSELAGMQQFF. The chain couples TRBV6-9 to TRBJ2-1; 8 nucleotides line up with TRBD2. In germline, CDR1 is MNHGY, CDR2 SVAAGI. The CDR3 is 15 amino acids.

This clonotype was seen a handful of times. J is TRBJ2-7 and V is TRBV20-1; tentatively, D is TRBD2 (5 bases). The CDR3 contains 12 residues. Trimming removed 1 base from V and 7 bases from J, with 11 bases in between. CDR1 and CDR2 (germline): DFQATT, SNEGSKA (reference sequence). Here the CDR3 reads CSARGPAGEQYF. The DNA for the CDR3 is TGCAGTGCTAGAGGTCCTGCGGGTGAGCAGTACTTC.

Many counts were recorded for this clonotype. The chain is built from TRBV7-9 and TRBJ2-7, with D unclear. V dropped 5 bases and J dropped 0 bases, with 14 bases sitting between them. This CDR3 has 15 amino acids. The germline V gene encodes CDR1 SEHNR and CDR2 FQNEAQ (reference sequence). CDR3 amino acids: CASSLSMGSSYEQYF. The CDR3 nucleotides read TGTGCCAGCAGCCTCTCGATGGGCAGCTCCTACGAGCAGTACTTC.

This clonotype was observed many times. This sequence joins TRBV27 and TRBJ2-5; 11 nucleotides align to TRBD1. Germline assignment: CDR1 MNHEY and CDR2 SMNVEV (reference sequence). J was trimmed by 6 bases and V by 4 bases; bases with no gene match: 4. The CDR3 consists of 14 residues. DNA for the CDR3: TGTGCCAGCAGTTGGACAGGGGGCGCGCAGACCCAGTACTTC. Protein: CASSWTGGAQTQYF.

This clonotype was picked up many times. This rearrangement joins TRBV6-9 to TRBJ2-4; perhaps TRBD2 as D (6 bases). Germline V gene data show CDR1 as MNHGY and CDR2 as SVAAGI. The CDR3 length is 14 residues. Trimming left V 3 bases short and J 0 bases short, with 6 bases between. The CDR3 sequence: CASSYGGAKNIQYF. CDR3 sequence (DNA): TGTGCCAGCAGTTACGGGGGAGCCAAAAACATTCAGTACTTC.

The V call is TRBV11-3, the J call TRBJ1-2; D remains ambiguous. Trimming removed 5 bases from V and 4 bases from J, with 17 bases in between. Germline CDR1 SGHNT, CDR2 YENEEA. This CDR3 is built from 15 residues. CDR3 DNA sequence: TGTGCCAGCAGCCCCCGGAGGACTGGGCCCTATGGCTACACCTTC. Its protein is CASSPRRTGPYGYTF.

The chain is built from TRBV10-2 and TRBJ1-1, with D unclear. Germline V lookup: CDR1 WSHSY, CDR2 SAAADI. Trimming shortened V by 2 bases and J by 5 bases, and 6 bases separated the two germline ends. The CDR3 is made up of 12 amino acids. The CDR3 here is CASSEIPTEAFF. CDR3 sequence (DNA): TGCGCCAGCAGTGAGATACCAACTGAAGCTTTCTTT.